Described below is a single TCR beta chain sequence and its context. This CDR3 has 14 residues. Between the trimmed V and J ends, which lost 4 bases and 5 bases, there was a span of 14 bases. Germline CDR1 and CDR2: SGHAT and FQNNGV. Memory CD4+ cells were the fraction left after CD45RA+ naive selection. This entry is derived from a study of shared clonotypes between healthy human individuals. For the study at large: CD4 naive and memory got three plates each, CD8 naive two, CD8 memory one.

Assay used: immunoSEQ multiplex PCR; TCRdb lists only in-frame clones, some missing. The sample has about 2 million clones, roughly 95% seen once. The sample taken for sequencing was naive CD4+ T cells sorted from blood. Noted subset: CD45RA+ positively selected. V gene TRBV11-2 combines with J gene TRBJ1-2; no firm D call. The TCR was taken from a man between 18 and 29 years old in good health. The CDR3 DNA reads TGTGCCAGCAGCTCCGATACAGCCGCTTATGGCTACACCTTC. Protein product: CASSSDTAAYGYTF.